These 19 T cell receptor beta chains were sequenced from one sample in a study of cytomegalovirus exposure and HLA in healthy donors. Researchers ran the PCR with 60 Vbeta and 13 Jbeta primers. Clones were read by immunoSEQ multiplex PCR, and TCRdb kept only the in-frame ones, dropping some. The sample contains tens of thousands of clones, 65% to 85% of which appear only once. The source material was PBMCs. The receptors were gathered from a woman aged 25 to 39 in good health and CMV-seropositive.

This clone appeared a few times. The rearrangement joins TRBV6-6 to TRBJ2-7, with D possibly TRBD2 on 6 matching bases. Germline assignment: CDR1 MNHNY and CDR2 SVGAGI (reference sequence). Trimming took 10 bases from V and 7 from J, leaving 20 bases between them. CDR3 length: 13 residues. Here the CDR3 DNA reads TGTGCCACAAGGCGGACCTCCAGCGGGGAGCAGTACTTC. Residues: CATRRTSSGEQYF.

The J gene is TRBJ2-3, the V gene TRBV19, with TRBD2 matching 8 bases. Per germline, CDR1 LNHDA and CDR2 SQIVND (reference sequence). V dropped 2 bases and J dropped 1; count of bases not matched to a gene: 5. CDR3 length equals 16 residues. For the CDR3, the DNA is TGTGCCAGTAGTATACTAGCGGGTCCGGGCACAGATACGCAGTATTTT. Encoded protein: CASSILAGPGTDTQYF.

Here the CDR3 reads CASSQDSGQPSEAFF. For the CDR3, the DNA is TGTGCCAGCAGCCAAGATTCGGGACAGCCATCGGAGGCTTTCTTT. The V and J genes are TRBV4-2 and TRBJ1-1; 7 bases fit TRBD1. This CDR3 has 15 residues. The germline V gene has CDR1 LGHNA and CDR2 YNFKEQ. J gave up 11 bases and V 0 bases, and 12 bases lay outside the gene matches.

The rearrangement joins TRBV28 to TRBJ2-7; D is perhaps TRBD1 (5 bases). The CDR3 runs 13 residues. Deletions cut 2 bases from V and 3 bases from J, with 8 bases between. CDR1 and CDR2 from the germline V gene are MDHEN and SYDVKM. The CDR3 DNA reads as TGTGCCAGCAGTTTACAGGGCAGCTACGAGCAGTACTTC. This translates into CASSLQGSYEQYF.

The chain links TRBV7-9 to TRBJ1-1, with 8 bases that match TRBD1. The ends lost 5 bases at V and 5 bases at J; junction bases unmatched: 16. The CDR3 is made up of 17 amino acids. The germline gives CDR1 SEHNR, CDR2 FQNEAQ (reference sequence). The CDR3 here is CASSANRGKVFGTEAFF. In DNA, the CDR3 is TGTGCCAGCAGCGCCAACAGGGGGAAAGTATTCGGTACTGAAGCTTTCTTT.

V and J are TRBV6-5 and TRBJ2-7; perhaps TRBD1 as D (7 bases). The germline gives CDR1 MNHEY, CDR2 SVGAGI. The CDR3 totals 15 residues. Trimming pared 6 bases from V and 3 bases from J, leaving 18 bases between. The CDR3: CASSPAQGGIYEQYF. DNA for the CDR3: TGTGCCAGCAGCCCTGCCCAGGGGGGAATCTACGAGCAGTACTTC.

V gene TRBV5-8 combines with J gene TRBJ2-5; TRBD2 is a possible D gene (7 bases). Germline V gives CDR1 SGHTS, CDR2 YDEGEE. The CDR3 has 17 amino acids. V lost 1 base, J lost 2 bases, and 18 bases lay in between. The CDR3 region is CASSLRPVGGAQETQYF. Here the CDR3 DNA reads TGTGCCAGCAGCTTGCGGCCGGTTGGGGGGGCTCAAGAGACCCAGTACTTC.

The chain employs TRBV13 and TRBJ1-2; the match to TRBD1 covers 11 bases. Germline trimming cut 3 bases from V and 6 bases from J; bases unmatched to any gene: 9. The CDR3 totals 16 residues. Germline CDR1 PRHDT, CDR2 FYEKMQ (reference sequence). CDR3 protein: CASSFGQGATSDGYTF. The CDR3 nucleotides read TGTGCCAGCAGCTTCGGACAGGGGGCAACCTCCGATGGCTACACCTTC.

This clone appeared a single time. The chain has TRBV6-5 and TRBJ1-1; D gene ambiguous. Germline loops: CDR1 MNHEY, CDR2 SVGAGI. Trimming left V 4 bases short and J 4 bases short, with 13 bases between. The CDR3 totals 14 residues. The DNA of the CDR3 is TGTGCCAGCAGTTTTGAACCCCTCAGCACTGAAGCTTTCTTT. As protein: CASSFEPLSTEAFF.

The rearrangement uses TRBV4-2 and TRBJ1-1; maybe TRBD1 (6 bases). The germline V and J ends were trimmed by 3 bases and 5 bases, with 19 bases remaining between them. In germline, CDR1 is LGHNA, CDR2 YNFKEQ. The CDR3 covers 16 residues. For the CDR3, the DNA is TGTGCCAGCAGCCAGGGCCCCACAGGGTCGGGGACTGAAGCTTTCTTT. Translation gives CASSQGPTGSGTEAFF.

The chain combines TRBV20-1 with TRBJ2-3; a possible D gene is TRBD2 (6 bases). The CDR3 has 11 residues. With 5 bases removed from V and 15 bases from J, the gap between germline ends came to 18 bases. The germline V gene encodes CDR1 DFQATT and CDR2 SNEGSKA (reference sequence). The CDR3 sequence is CSAGLVASDYF. CDR3 DNA: TGCAGTGCTGGCTTAGTAGCTAGCGATTATTTT.

CDR3 sequence reads: CASSLGGSNYGYTF. CDR3 bases: TGTGCCAGCAGTTTAGGGGGGAGTAACTATGGCTACACCTTC. V gene TRBV27 combines with J gene TRBJ1-2; tentatively, D is TRBD1 (5 bases). V shed 2 bases and J shed 1 base, with 8 bases lying between them. Germline V lookup: CDR1 MNHEY, CDR2 SMNVEV (reference sequence). This CDR3 has 14 amino acids.

This chain links TRBV9 with TRBJ1-1, with D uncertain. The CDR3 consists of 12 residues. Trimming removed 0 bases at V and 11 bases at J, with 11 bases between. Germline V CDR1 and CDR2: SGDLS, YYNGEE. The DNA of the CDR3 is TGTGCCAGCAGCGTAGAGGGCGGGAGTGCTTTCTTT. It yields the protein CASSVEGGSAFF.

The chain is built from TRBV6-5 and TRBJ2-6; weak D call: TRBD1 (6 bases). V lost 7 bases, J lost 6 bases, and 16 bases lay in between. The germline V gene encodes CDR1 MNHEY and CDR2 SVGAGI. The CDR3 runs to 15 residues. DNA for the CDR3: TGTGCCAGCAAAACAGGGCCTGCAGCGGCCAACGTCCTGACTTTC. Protein: CASKTGPAAANVLTF.

The chain carries TRBV29-1 and TRBJ1-2; D might be TRBD1 (5 bases). CDR3 size: 16 residues. Germline-derived CDR1 and CDR2 are SQVTM and ANQGSEA. Trimming removed 3 bases from V and 0 bases from J, with 17 bases in between. The CDR3 DNA follows: TGCAGCGTTGACCAGGGCGGGGAGGGAGCTAACTATGGCTACACCTTC. Translated, it gives CSVDQGGEGANYGYTF.

This clone has more than one count but fewer than ten. The chain links TRBV7-2 to TRBJ2-5; D call uncertain. In germline, CDR1 is SGHTA, CDR2 FQGNSA. Trimming stripped 1 base from V and 3 bases from J, with 6 bases between. This CDR3 is 13 amino acids long. CDR3 sequence: CASSLGTKETQYF. The CDR3 coding sequence is TGTGCCAGCAGCTTAGGAACTAAAGAGACCCAGTACTTC.

The chain uses TRBV7-9 and TRBJ2-2; a possible D gene is TRBD1 (5 bases). The V end lost 4 bases, the J end lost 1 base, and 13 bases lay between the germline ends. The CDR3 sequence is 16 residues long. The germline V gene has CDR1 SEHNR and CDR2 FQNEAQ (reference sequence). The CDR3 loop reads CASSSNRQLNTGELFF. The CDR3 coding sequence is TGTGCCAGCAGCTCAAACCGACAGCTGAACACCGGGGAGCTGTTTTTT.

On this clone: A read error may produce the germline difference seen at one junction end. This chain links TRBV9 with TRBJ2-1; 8 nucleotides align to TRBD2. This CDR3 contains 15 residues. Per germline, CDR1 SGDLS and CDR2 YYNGEE. The chain's CDR3 is CPSSRTSTSYNEQFF. The CDR3 DNA reads TGTCCCAGCAGCCGGACTAGCACCTCCTACAATGAGCAGTTCTTC.

In its sample, this clone was seen once. V is TRBV2 and J is TRBJ1-5; 7 bases line up with TRBD1. This CDR3 contains 15 residues. J was trimmed by 0 bases and V by 6 bases; bases with no gene match: 5. Germline V gives CDR1 SNHLY, CDR2 FYNNEI. In nucleotides, the CDR3 is TGTGCCAGCAGGGGGACAGCGTATAGCAATCAGCCCCAGCATTTT. This sequence encodes CASRGTAYSNQPQHF.